The 7 T cell receptor beta chains given below trace back to one sample, sequenced in a study of cytomegalovirus exposure and HLA in healthy donors. Repertoires were generated with immunoSEQ multiplex PCR, while TCRdb's copy carries only in-frame clones and drops some. The data contain about 160,000 clones, roughly 95% of them singletons. The sequenced sample was PBMCs. All receptors derive from a woman aged 18-30 years in good health and CMV-seronegative.

This sequence joins TRBV27 and TRBJ2-7; 9 nucleotides agree with TRBD1. V lost 6 bases, J lost 7 bases, and 7 bases stayed unmatched. Germline V gene lookup returns CDR1 MNHEY and CDR2 SMNVEV (reference sequence). The length of the CDR3 is 13 residues. The CDR3 loop reads CASRGDRVREQYF. CDR3 DNA: TGTGCCAGCAGGGGGGACAGGGTTCGAGAGCAGTACTTC.

The V call is TRBV18, the J call TRBJ2-5; 10 bases agree with TRBD1. The V and J ends lost 0 bases and 5 bases, in that order; junction bases with no gene match: 6. The germline V gene has CDR1 KGHSH and CDR2 LQKENI. This CDR3 has 16 residues. The CDR3 sequence: CASSPPGRQGAETQYF. The CDR3 coding sequence is TGTGCCAGCTCACCACCGGGCAGACAGGGGGCTGAGACCCAGTACTTC.

This chain connects TRBV2 to TRBJ1-3, with D perhaps TRBD1 (5 bases). CDR1 SNHLY and CDR2 FYNNEI come from the germline V gene. The V gene lost 1 base and the J gene lost 5 bases, with 9 bases spanning the gap. The CDR3 has 14 amino acids. The CDR3 sequence is CASSEGGFRNTIYF. DNA of the CDR3: TGTGCCAGCAGTGAAGGGGGCTTTCGAAACACCATATATTTT.

This clone was seen a single time. The chain's CDR3 is CASKQGQQPQHF. The CDR3 DNA is TGTGCCAGCAAACAGGGCCAACAGCCCCAGCATTTT. The genes are TRBV6-6 and TRBJ1-5, with a possible D match to TRBD1 (6 bases). CDR1 and CDR2 (germline): MNHNY, SVGAGI (reference sequence). The CDR3 is 12 amino acids. The germline V and J ends were trimmed by 7 bases and 7 bases, with 11 bases remaining between them.

The V call is TRBV5-1, the J call TRBJ2-1, with D maybe TRBD1 (5 bases). Germline CDR1 SGHRS, CDR2 YFSETQ. Trimming removed 1 base at V and 8 bases at J, with 7 bases between. The CDR3 consists of 12 residues. Here the CDR3 DNA reads TGCGCCAGCAGCTTGCGCAGGGATGAGCAGTTCTTC. Its translation: CASSLRRDEQFF.

The V and J genes are TRBV5-8 and TRBJ2-5, with TRBD1 matching over 7 bases. The CDR3 totals 14 residues. Germline trimming cut 4 bases from V and 2 bases from J; bases unmatched to any gene: 5. Germline V gives CDR1 SGHTS, CDR2 YDEGEE. The CDR3, as DNA: TGTGCCAGCAGCATGGGACAGCGTCAAGAGACCCAGTACTTC. It encodes CASSMGQRQETQYF.

The chain recombines TRBV18 with TRBJ2-7; TRBD2 might be the D (5 bases). Trimming shortened V by 3 bases and J by 6 bases, and 21 bases separated the two germline ends. Germline CDR1 is KGHSH and CDR2 is LQKENI. The length of the CDR3 is 16 residues. In DNA form, the CDR3 reads TGTGCCAGCTCACCCTTCGGAGGAGAAGACTTGGGCGAGCAGTACTTC. Residues: CASSPFGGEDLGEQYF.